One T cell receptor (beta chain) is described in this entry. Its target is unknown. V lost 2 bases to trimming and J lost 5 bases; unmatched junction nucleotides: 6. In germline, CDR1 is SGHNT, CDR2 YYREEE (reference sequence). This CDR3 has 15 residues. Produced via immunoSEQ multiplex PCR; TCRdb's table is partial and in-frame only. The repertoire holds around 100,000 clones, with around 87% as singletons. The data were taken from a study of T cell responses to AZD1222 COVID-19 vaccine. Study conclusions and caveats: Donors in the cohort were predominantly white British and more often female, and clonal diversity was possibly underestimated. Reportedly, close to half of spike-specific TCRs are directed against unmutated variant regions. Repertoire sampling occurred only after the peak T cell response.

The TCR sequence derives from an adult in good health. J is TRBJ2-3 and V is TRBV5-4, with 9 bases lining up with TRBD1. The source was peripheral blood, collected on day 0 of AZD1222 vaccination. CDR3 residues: CASSFRTGVGDTQYF. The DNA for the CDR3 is TGTGCCAGCAGCTTTCGGACAGGGGTCGGAGATACGCAGTATTTT.